This TCR beta chain was sequenced in a study of T cells in Graves' hyperthyroidism and ophthalmopathy. This clonotype was found once. The TCR beta CDR3 regions underwent amplification using RNA transcripts as the source. In the first-round RT-PCR of the TCR CDR3, the HTBI primer set was used. TCRdb recomputed calls from the multiplex PCR reads with MiXCR, one row per CDR3 protein. This sample has around 350,000 distinct CDR3 sequences, with 25% found just once. Clinical symptoms, serum thyroxine and TRAb, thyroid ultrasound and orbital computed tomography together formed the diagnostic basis. The length of the CDR3 is 16 residues. The V segment lost 3 bases and the J segment 5 bases; nucleotides outside the gene matches: 7. Germline V gives CDR1 MGHRA, CDR2 YSYEKL.

The chain is built from TRBV4-1 and TRBJ2-5; 12 bases are a match to TRBD2. This TCR derives from a man aged 45-60 years with Graves' hyperthyroidism. Sample: blood. CDR3 DNA sequence: TGCGCCAGCAGCCACATACTAGCGGGAGGTGGGGAGACCCAGTACTTC. It encodes CASSHILAGGGETQYF.